The clone carrying this TCR beta chain was counted a few times. The target antigen is unknown. Primers: 60 Vbeta forward and 13 Jbeta reverse. Some clones are missing from TCRdb's copy, which holds only in-frame ones; the method was immunoSEQ multiplex PCR. The repertoire consists of under 200,000 clones, with 68% occurring once and the leading ten covering less than 1.5%. This entry is derived from a study of cytomegalovirus exposure and HLA in healthy donors. As for the study in general: The study placed about four fifths of its roughly 410 genotyped donors in the Caucasian-associated ancestry cluster. Study-level findings and limits: According to an earlier analysis, most TCR beta V segments yielded productive rearrangements about 90% or about 30% of the time. Altogether, about 160 TCR beta chains were recorded as cytomegalovirus-associated.

Trimming took 4 bases from V and 1 from J, leaving 16 bases between them. This CDR3 has 16 residues. In germline, CDR1 is LNHDA, CDR2 SQIVND (reference sequence). This chain joins TRBV19 and TRBJ1-1; D may be TRBD1 (5 bases). The sequenced sample consisted of PBMCs. The clonotype comes from a man in his forties or fifties in good health and CMV-seronegative. The CDR3 protein is CASSTTFPQGNTEAFF. The DNA of the CDR3 is TGTGCCAGTAGTACCACCTTTCCTCAGGGGAACACTGAAGCTTTCTTT.